Presented here are 6 T cell receptor beta chains from one specimen sequenced in a study of regulatory T cells in long-lasting Graves disease. Time point of the sample: newly diagnosed GD, antithyroid drugs for less than 3 months. RNA from PBMCs was the source of the TCR library. Libraries of TCR beta came from iRepertoire HTBI primers plus Arm-PCR of CDR3 regions. TCRdb reanalysed the multiplex PCR reads using MiXCR and keeps one entry per CDR3 protein. The sample has some 460,000 distinct CDR3 sequences, roughly 16% seen once. This same sample was also part of a study on T cells in Graves' hyperthyroidism and ophthalmopathy.

The sample here was peripheral blood mononuclear cells (PBMCs), taken at new diagnosis, from a patient treated with antithyroid drugs. Receptors were obtained from a man aged 40-55 years with Graves disease.

The J gene is TRBJ2-1, the V gene TRBV24-1; TRBD2 matches 7 bases. V gave up 1 base and J gave up 7 bases; unmatched junction bases: 6. Germline-derived CDR1 and CDR2 are KGHDR and SFDVKD. The CDR3 is made up of 15 amino acids. The chain's CDR3 is CATSDFGGSGNEQFF. For the CDR3, the DNA is TGTGCCACCAGTGATTTCGGCGGGAGTGGTAATGAGCAGTTCTTC.

This clonotype has just a few counts. The gene calls are TRBV27 and TRBJ1-4, with D perhaps TRBD1 (5 bases). The CDR3 loop spans 16 amino acids. Germline CDR1 and CDR2: MNHEY and SMNVEV (reference sequence). V was cut by 1 base and J by 4 bases, with 13 bases left in between. In DNA, the CDR3 is TGTGCCAGCAGTTTATATCCCGACAGCTATAATGAAAAACTGTTTTTT. Translation: CASSLYPDSYNEKLFF.

The rearrangement uses TRBV12-3 or TRBV12-4 and TRBJ1-3; no clear D. The CDR3 runs 12 residues. V was shortened by 7 bases and J by 2 bases, with 6 bases between the two germline ends. CDR3 nucleotide sequence: TGTGCCAGCACCTTGGCTGGAAACACCATATATTTT. Translating it yields CASTLAGNTIYF.

This clonotype has ten or more counts. V gene TRBV3-1 combines with J gene TRBJ2-5; 8 nucleotides agree with TRBD2. This CDR3 is 15 amino acids long. From germline, CDR1 is LGHDT and CDR2 YNNKEL (reference sequence). Germline trimming cut 3 bases from V and 4 bases from J; bases unmatched to any gene: 7. Here the CDR3 DNA reads TGTGCCAGCAGCCACTTAGCGGGAAAAGGAGAGACCCAGTACTTC. Translation gives CASSHLAGKGETQYF.

This clonotype was detected once. Just one base apart from a much larger clone, this may be a read error. This rearrangement joins TRBV9 to TRBJ2-7; tentative D call: TRBD1 (6 bases). Germline CDR1 and CDR2: SGDLS and YYNGEE. CDR3 length: 14 amino acids. The CDR3 loop is CASGVATGGGEQYF. The CDR3, as DNA: TGTGCCAGCGGCGTAGCTACTGGGGGCGGCGAGCAGTACTTC. The full variable domain, completed using reference TRBV9 and TRBJ2-7, is DSGVTQTPKHLITATGQRVTLRCSPRSGDLSVYWYQQSLDQGLQFLIQYYNGEERAKGNILERFSAQQFPDLHSELNLSSLELGDSALYFCASGVATGGGEQYFGPGTRLTVT.

The V call is TRBV18, the J call TRBJ2-7; weak D call: TRBD2 (5 bases). From germline, CDR1 is KGHSH and CDR2 LQKENI. The CDR3 totals 13 residues. V shed 2 bases and J shed 7 bases, with 12 bases lying between them. CDR3 in amino acids: CASSPIESGEQYF. The CDR3, as DNA: TGTGCCAGCTCACCAATTGAGTCGGGGGAGCAGTACTTC.